These T cell receptor beta chains were read from a single sample in a study of CD8 T cells in Susac syndrome. Via MiXCR, TCRdb re-called the immunoSEQ multiplex PCR reads, giving one row per CDR3 protein. The sample lists approximately 260,000 distinct CDR3 sequences, almost 97% occurring once. The source material was CD4+ T cells from PBMCs. All receptors derive from a human donor with Susac syndrome. The CDR3 runs from the conserved cysteine through the conserved F or W. The order of the fields is clone size, V gene, J gene, D gene, CDR3 DNA, CDR3 protein. D genes are given only for firm matches. Where a row states a size, it is once, few, many or the class of an expanded clone; other rows omit it.

-	TRBV3-1	TRBJ1-3	TRBD1	TGTGCCAGCAGCCTACAGACAGGGGGCAGAAACACCATATATTTT	CASSLQTGGRNTIYF
-	TRBV2	TRBJ2-7	TRBD1	TGTGCCAGCAGTGAAATGGGACAGGGGATCGACGAGCAGTACTTC	CASSEMGQGIDEQYF
-	TRBV9	TRBJ2-1	TRBD1	TGTGCCAGCAGCGTCGACAGGGGGCGAAATGAGCAGTTCTTC	CASSVDRGRNEQFF
-	TRBV7-2	TRBJ2-1	TRBD2	TGTGCCAGCAGTTCACCTAGCGGGAACAATGAGCAGTTCTTC	CASSSPSGNNEQFF
-	TRBV25-1	TRBJ2-1	-	TGTGCCAGCAGCGCCCTCGGGCCCTACAATGAGCAGTTCTTC	CASSALGPYNEQFF
-	TRBV5-1	TRBJ2-7	-	TGCGCCAGCAGCTGGGCACTCGGGGACGAGCAGTACTTC	CASSWALGDEQYF
-	TRBV27	TRBJ2-7	TRBD2	TGTGCCAGCAGGGTTAGCGGGAATACCTACGAGCAGTACTTC	CASRVSGNTYEQYF
-	TRBV25-1	TRBJ2-5	-	TGTGCCAGCAGTGAACCGGGAGCCCTGGGGGAGACCCAGTACTTC	CASSEPGALGETQYF
-	TRBV6-6	TRBJ2-3	-	TGTGCCAGCTCCCCCCGGTTAGAGGCAGATACGCAGTATTTT	CASSPRLEADTQYF
-	TRBV12-3/TRBV12-4	TRBJ2-1	TRBD1	TGTGCCAGCAGTTTGGGACAGGGGGGTCAGCAGTTCTTC	CASSLGQGGQQFF
-	TRBV4-2	TRBJ1-5	-	TGTGCCAGCAGCGAAGGAGTGGGACATCTCGATCAGCCCCAGCATTTT	CASSEGVGHLDQPQHF
once	TRBV20-1	TRBJ2-7	TRBD1	TGCAGTGCTAGAGATCGCAGGGGGCCTTCCTACGAGCAGTACTTC	CSARDRRGPSYEQYF
-	TRBV20-1	TRBJ1-1	-	TGCAGTGCCGTGGACTGGAACACTGAAGCTTTCTTT	CSAVDWNTEAFF
-	TRBV29-1	TRBJ2-1	-	TGCAGCGCCGTGGGTGGAGAGCAGTTCTTC	CSAVGGEQFF
-	TRBV20-1	TRBJ2-1	-	TGCAGTGCTAGCCCCCCTGAGCGGTCATTATACAATGAGCAGTTCTTC	CSASPPERSLYNEQFF
-	TRBV20-1	TRBJ2-7	TRBD2	TGCAGTGCTACCTCTAGCGGAGCGGCTGAGCAGTACTTC	CSATSSGAAEQYF
-	TRBV29-1	TRBJ1-2	TRBD1	TGCAGCGCGACACAGGGGGCCTATGGCTACACCTTC	CSATQGAYGYTF
-	TRBV24-1	TRBJ2-5	-	TGTGCCACCAGTGATATGGGGGGGACCCAGTACTTC	CATSDMGGTQYF
-	TRBV2	TRBJ2-7	-	TGTGCCAGCAGTGAACCGGTTACCGGGGCCTCCGAGGAGCAGTACTTC	CASSEPVTGASEEQYF
-	TRBV28	TRBJ2-3	-	TGTGCCAGCAGTTCCCCCCCAACTAGCACAGATACGCAGTATTTT	CASSSPPTSTDTQYF
once	TRBV4-1	TRBJ2-7	-	TGCGCCAGCAGCCAAGGCGATAGATACAGGGCCTACGAGCAGTACTTC	CASSQGDRYRAYEQYF
-	TRBV29-1	TRBJ1-1	-	TGCAGCGTTGGTCTAGGTGTGGCTGAAGCTTTCTTT	CSVGLGVAEAFF
-	TRBV20-1	TRBJ2-1	TRBD2	TGCAGTGCAAAGATAGCGGGAGGGTACAATGAGCAGTTCTTC	CSAKIAGGYNEQFF
once	TRBV27	TRBJ1-5	-	TGTGCCAGCAGTGCGGGACACCCTGGCAATCAGCCCCAGCATTTT	CASSAGHPGNQPQHF